This TCR beta chain emerged from a study of cytotoxic CD8 clonotypes in ibrutinib-treated CLL. Study-wide context: Patients: 11 relapsed/refractory, more than 14 treatment-naive, 17 to 18 IGHV unmutated. Findings of the study overall: Patients showed higher baseline clonality than age-matched healthy donors, and it tracked circulating CD8+ T-cell counts.

CDR3 size: 15 residues. Germline CDR1 reads SGHDT; CDR2 reads YYEEEE. V lost 4 bases, J lost 3 bases, and 13 bases lay in between. Some clones are missing from TCRdb's copy, which holds only in-frame ones; the method was immunoSEQ multiplex PCR. The table lists tens of thousands of clones, approximately 71% of them singletons. With respect to this clone: The antigen remains undetermined.

This sequence was found in a human donor with chronic lymphocytic leukemia. This specimen was PBMCs, taken at disease progression, from a patient treated with ibrutinib. The chain has TRBV5-6 and TRBJ2-2; D possibly corresponds to TRBD2 (6 bases). The CDR3: CASSPEGLYTGELFF. The CDR3 nucleotides are TGTGCCAGCAGCCCGGAGGGGTTATACACCGGGGAGCTGTTTTTT.